The clone carrying this T cell receptor beta chain was detected only a few times. CDR1 is MNHNS, CDR2 SASEGT, per germline. The CDR3 is 11 residues long. The germline V and J ends were trimmed by 7 bases and 4 bases, with 4 bases remaining between them. The sample belongs to a study of glioma-infiltrating T cells after dendritic cell vaccination. The table came from immunoSEQ multiplex PCR; TCRdb's copy has only in-frame clones and leaves some out. Of tens of thousands of clones in the sample, roughly 85% were seen once. Sequencing was performed on blood, taken before dendritic cell vaccination. This clonotype was sampled from a human donor with glioblastoma. The rearrangement links TRBV6-1 to TRBJ1-4; D unresolved. The CDR3 sequence: CASTGNEKLFF. CDR3 DNA: TGTGCCAGCACGGGTAATGAAAAACTGTTTTTT.